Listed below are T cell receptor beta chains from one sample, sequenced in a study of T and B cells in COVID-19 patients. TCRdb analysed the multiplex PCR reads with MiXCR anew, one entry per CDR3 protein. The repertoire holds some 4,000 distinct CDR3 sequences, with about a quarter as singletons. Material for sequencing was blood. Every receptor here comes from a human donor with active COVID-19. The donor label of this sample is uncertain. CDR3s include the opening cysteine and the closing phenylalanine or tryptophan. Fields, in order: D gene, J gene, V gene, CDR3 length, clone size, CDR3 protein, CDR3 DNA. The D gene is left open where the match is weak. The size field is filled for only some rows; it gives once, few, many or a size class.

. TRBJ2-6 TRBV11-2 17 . CASSLVRGALGANVLTF TGTGCCAGCAGCTTAGTGAGAGGGGCGCTCGGGGCCAACGTCCTGACTTTC
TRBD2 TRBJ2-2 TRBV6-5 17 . CASSVDGAGVTPGELFF TGTGCCAGCAGCGTAGATGGGGCGGGGGTAACCCCCGGGGAGCTGTTTTTT
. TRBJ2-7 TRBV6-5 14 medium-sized CASSYSGTLTEQYF TGTGCCAGCAGTTACTCTGGGACGTTAACGGAGCAGTACTTC
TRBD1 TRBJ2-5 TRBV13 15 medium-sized CASSLREDRGETQYF TGTGCCAGCAGCTTAAGAGAGGACAGGGGGGAGACCCAGTACTTC
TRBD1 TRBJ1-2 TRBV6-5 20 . CASNPLGQGARLASNYGYTF TGTGCCAGCAACCCTTTGGGACAGGGGGCAAGGTTGGCGAGTAACTATGGCTACACCTTC
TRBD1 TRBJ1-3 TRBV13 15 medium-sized CASSLRGLGGNTIYF TGTGCCAGCAGCTTAAGGGGGCTAGGTGGAAACACCATATATTTT
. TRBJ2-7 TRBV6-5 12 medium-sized CASSSRPYEQYF TGTGCCAGCAGCTCGAGGCCATACGAGCAGTACTTC
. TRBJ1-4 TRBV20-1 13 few CSAGGRSNEKLFF TGCAGTGCTGGGGGGAGGAGTAATGAAAAACTGTTTTTT
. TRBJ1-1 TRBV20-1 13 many CSAREGDYTEAFF TGCAGTGCTAGAGAAGGGGACTACACTGAAGCTTTCTTT
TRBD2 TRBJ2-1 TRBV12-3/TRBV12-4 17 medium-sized CASSSWTSGNSYNEQFF TGTGCCAGCAGTTCTTGGACTAGCGGGAACTCCTACAATGAGCAGTTCTTC
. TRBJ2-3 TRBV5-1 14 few CASSLGSAGDTQYF TGCGCCAGCAGCTTGGGCTCGGCTGGAGATACGCAGTATTTT
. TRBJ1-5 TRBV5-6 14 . CASTKGWRNQPQHF TGTGCCAGCACTAAAGGGTGGCGCAATCAGCCCCAGCATTTT
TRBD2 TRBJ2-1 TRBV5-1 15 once CASSLTSGANNEQFF TGCGCCAGCAGCCTGACTAGCGGGGCAAACAATGAGCAGTTCTTC
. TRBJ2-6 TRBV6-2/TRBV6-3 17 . CASGIRGTPSGANVLTF TGTGCCAGCGGGATTAGGGGCACGCCCTCTGGGGCCAACGTCCTGACTTTC
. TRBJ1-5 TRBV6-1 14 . CASISRDKNQPQHF TGTGCCAGCATTAGCCGGGACAAAAATCAGCCCCAGCATTTT
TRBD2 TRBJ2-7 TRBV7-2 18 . CASSRGTSGGLRSYEQYF TGTGCCAGCAGCAGGGGGACTAGCGGGGGCCTGAGGAGCTACGAGCAGTACTTC
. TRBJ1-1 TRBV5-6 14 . CASSPALANTEAFF TGCGCCAGCAGCCCCGCCCTGGCGAACACTGAAGCTTTCTTT
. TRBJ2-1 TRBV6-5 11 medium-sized CASGREYEQFF TGTGCCAGCGGCAGGGAGTATGAGCAGTTCTTC
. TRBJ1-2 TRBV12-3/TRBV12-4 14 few CASCRGALNYGYTF TGTGCCAGCTGCCGGGGGGCCCTGAACTATGGCTACACCTTC
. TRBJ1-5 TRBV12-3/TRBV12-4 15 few CASSLAGGDNQPQHF TGTGCCAGCAGTTTAGCTGGAGGGGATAATCAGCCCCAGCATTTT
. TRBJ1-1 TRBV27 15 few CASSSPTGSKTEAFF TGTGCCAGCAGTTCCCCCACTGGGTCTAAGACTGAAGCTTTCTTT
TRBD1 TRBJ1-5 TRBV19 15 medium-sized CASNLGQGGNQPQHF TGTGCCAGTAATCTCGGACAGGGCGGCAATCAGCCCCAGCATTTT
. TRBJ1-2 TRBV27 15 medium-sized CASSFTQGLSYGYTF TGTGCCAGCAGTTTTACCCAGGGACTGAGCTATGGCTACACCTTC
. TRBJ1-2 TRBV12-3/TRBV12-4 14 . CASSLATHTGGYTF TGTGCCAGCAGTTTAGCAACCCATACGGGCGGCTACACCTTC
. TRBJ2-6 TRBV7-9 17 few CASSRRGPRSGANVLTF TGTGCCAGCAGCCGACGGGGTCCCCGGAGTGGGGCCAACGTCCTGACTTTC
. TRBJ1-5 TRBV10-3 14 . CAISESVGNQPQHF TGTGCCATCAGTGAGTCAGTCGGCAATCAGCCCCAGCATTTT
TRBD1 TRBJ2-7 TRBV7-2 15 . CASSPSTGFTYEQYF TGTGCCAGCAGCCCTTCGACAGGGTTTACCTACGAGCAGTACTTC
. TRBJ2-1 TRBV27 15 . CASSFNGGARNGQFF TGTGCCAGCAGTTTTAACGGGGGAGCAAGGAATGGGCAGTTCTTC
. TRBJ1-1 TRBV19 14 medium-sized CASSTRSGFSEAFF TGTGCCAGTAGTACCCGCTCAGGGTTTTCTGAAGCTTTCTTT
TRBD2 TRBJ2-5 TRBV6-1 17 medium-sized CASSEGLAGWGQETQYF TGTGCCAGCAGTGAAGGCCTAGCGGGGTGGGGGCAAGAGACCCAGTACTTC
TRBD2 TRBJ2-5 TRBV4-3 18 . CASSQAGMAGGPSQTQYF TGCGCCAGCAGCCAGGCTGGAATGGCGGGGGGTCCCAGTCAGACCCAGTACTTC
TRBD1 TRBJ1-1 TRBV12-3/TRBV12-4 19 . CASRFWYGTRQGANTEAFF TGTGCCAGCAGGTTTTGGTACGGAACCAGACAGGGGGCGAACACTGAAGCTTTCTTT
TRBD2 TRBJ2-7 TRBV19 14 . CASRGGTGQDEQYF TGTGCCAGTAGGGGAGGGACGGGGCAGGACGAGCAGTACTTC
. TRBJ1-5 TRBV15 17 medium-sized CATSRGEGDWGNQPQHF TGTGCCACCAGCAGAGGGGAAGGCGATTGGGGCAATCAGCCCCAGCATTTT
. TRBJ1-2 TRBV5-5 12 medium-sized CASSGTGNGYTF TGTGCCAGCTCAGGGACGGGGAATGGCTACACCTTC
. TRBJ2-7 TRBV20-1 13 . CSARDRESYEQYF TGCAGTGCTAGAGACAGGGAGTCCTACGAGCAGTACTTC
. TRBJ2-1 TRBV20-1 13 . CSATRAVYNEQFF TGCAGTGCAACGCGGGCCGTCTACAATGAGCAGTTCTTC
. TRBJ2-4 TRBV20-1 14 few CSAVHLTVGNIQYF TGCAGTGCTGTACACCTAACGGTGGGCAACATTCAGTACTTC
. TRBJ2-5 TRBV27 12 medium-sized CASSPPRGTQYF TGTGCCAGCAGTCCCCCCAGGGGAACCCAGTACTTC
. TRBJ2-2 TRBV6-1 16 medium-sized CASSEPSRPGTGELFF TGTGCCAGCAGTGAGCCTAGCCGGCCGGGTACCGGGGAGCTGTTTTTT